The 2 T cell receptor beta chains reported below all come from one sample, sequenced in a study of CD8 T cells in Susac syndrome. A quantity of about 0.5 to 1 ug RNA underwent reverse transcription using random hexamers. TCRdb reprocessed the immunoSEQ multiplex PCR reads with MiXCR, giving one entry per CDR3 protein. The sample records 170,000 or so distinct CDR3 sequences, approximately 94% being singletons. Input material: CD4+ T cells from PBMCs. The receptors were gathered from a human donor with Susac syndrome.

CDR3 in amino acids: CASSPSDMANYGYTF. CDR3 coding DNA: TGTGCCAGCTCACCATCCGACATGGCCAACTATGGCTACACCTTC. The genes are TRBV18 and TRBJ1-2; the D is unclear. The CDR3 extends over 15 amino acids. From germline, CDR1 is KGHSH and CDR2 LQKENI. Trimming removed 2 bases at V and 2 bases at J, with 12 bases between.

There are a few counts of this clonotype. V is TRBV20-1 and J is TRBJ1-5; a possible D gene is TRBD1 (5 bases). Per the germline V gene, CDR1 is DFQATT and CDR2 is SNEGSKA (reference sequence). The length of the CDR3 is 15 residues. The V end was cut by 3 bases, the J end by 2 bases, with 14 bases between. This CDR3 reads CSARVQGGGNQPQHF. DNA for the CDR3: TGCAGTGCTAGGGTTCAGGGTGGAGGCAATCAGCCCCAGCATTTT.